This is a list of T cell receptor beta chains from one sample in a study of blood T cell repertoires in COVID-19. The assay was immunoSEQ multiplex PCR, and TCRdb's table has in-frame clones only and misses some. Here the sample spans about 74,000 clones, more than 90% being singletons. Sequencing was carried out using peripheral blood. Source of these receptors: a human donor in a cohort sampled during active COVID-19. The CDR3 runs from the conserved cysteine through the conserved F or W. The order of the fields is CDR3 protein, CDR3 DNA, J gene, D gene, clone size, V gene. A D gene is named only where the DNA matches it firmly. Size is stated for part of the rows, as once, few or many counts, or as a class when the clone is expanded.

CASIYSNSFNQPQHF,TGTGCCAGCATCTATTCCAACAGCTTCAATCAGCCCCAGCATTTT,TRBJ1-5,-,-,TRBV28
CASSLGAGGRYGYTF,TGTGCCAGCAGCTTAGGGGCAGGGGGTCGATATGGCTACACCTTC,TRBJ1-2,TRBD1,-,TRBV7-9
CASSLGRSLYGYTF,TGTGCCAGCAGTTTAGGCCGCAGTCTCTATGGCTACACCTTC,TRBJ1-2,-,-,TRBV28
CASSRTGSEQYF,TGTGCCAGTAGTCGGACAGGGAGCGAGCAGTACTTC,TRBJ2-7,TRBD1,-,TRBV19
CASSETSDYGYTF,TGTGCCAGCAGTGAAACTTCGGACTATGGCTACACCTTC,TRBJ1-2,-,-,TRBV3-1/TRBV3-2
CASSYSDRAAEAFF,TGTGCCAGCAGTTACTCGGACAGGGCCGCTGAAGCTTTCTTT,TRBJ1-1,TRBD1,-,TRBV6-5
CASSPRRASSTDTQYF,TGTGCCAGCTCACCACGCAGGGCCTCTAGCACAGATACGCAGTATTTT,TRBJ2-3,-,-,TRBV18
CASSIVAGGSYNEQFF,TGTGCCAGTAGTATAGTAGCGGGAGGCTCCTACAATGAGCAGTTCTTC,TRBJ2-1,TRBD2,-,TRBV19
CASSSNRVLQGEQYF,TGTGCCAGCAGTTCCAACCGGGTCCTACAGGGAGAGCAGTACTTC,TRBJ2-7,-,-,TRBV28
CASIDEGSSYNEQFF,TGCGCCAGCATAGACGAGGGAAGCTCCTACAATGAGCAGTTCTTC,TRBJ2-1,-,once,TRBV10-2
CASSLDSGSGTKNIQYF,TGTGCCAGCTCACTGGATAGCGGGAGCGGGACCAAAAACATTCAGTACTTC,TRBJ2-4,TRBD2,-,TRBV18
CASSAWTGDTETQYF,TGTGCCAGCAGCGCATGGACAGGAGACACAGAGACCCAGTACTTC,TRBJ2-5,TRBD1,-,TRBV9
CASSLDLRDPPDTQYF,TGTGCCAGCAGCTTAGATCTGCGGGACCCCCCGGATACGCAGTATTTT,TRBJ2-3,-,-,TRBV11-2
CASSSPRGRAETQYF,TGTGCCAGCAGCTCCCCTCGGGGGAGGGCCGAGACCCAGTACTTC,TRBJ2-5,TRBD2,-,TRBV7-2
CASSQPGQNTGELFF,TGTGCCAGCAGTCAACCGGGACAAAACACCGGGGAGCTGTTTTTT,TRBJ2-2,-,once,TRBV2
CASSQEVASGAYEQYF,TGCGCCAGCAGCCAAGAGGTGGCTAGCGGGGCCTACGAGCAGTACTTC,TRBJ2-7,TRBD2,-,TRBV4-1
CASSPPRVQSGNTIYF,TGTGCCAGCAGCCCTCCACGGGTCCAGTCTGGAAACACCATATATTTT,TRBJ1-3,-,-,TRBV7-3
CASSPSGNYNEQFF,TGTGCCAGCAGCCCTAGCGGAAACTACAATGAGCAGTTCTTC,TRBJ2-1,TRBD2,-,TRBV11-2
CASSLLAGGPGEQYF,TGTGCCAGCAGCTTGTTAGCGGGAGGGCCCGGAGAGCAGTACTTC,TRBJ2-7,TRBD2,once,TRBV7-2
CASSLGLDSLREQYF,TGCGCCAGCAGCTTGGGGCTGGACAGTCTGAGAGAGCAGTACTTC,TRBJ2-7,-,-,TRBV5-1
CASSLAAGDTEAFF,TGTGCCAGCAGCTTAGCGGCGGGAGACACTGAAGCTTTCTTT,TRBJ1-1,-,-,TRBV7-2
CASSDGRVGGELFF,TGTGCCAGCAGTGATGGGAGGGTTGGCGGGGAGCTGTTTTTT,TRBJ2-2,TRBD2,-,TRBV6-1
CATSLGFDRASTDTQYF,TGTGCCACCAGCCTAGGCTTCGACAGGGCTTCTACAGATACGCAGTATTTT,TRBJ2-3,TRBD1,-,TRBV24-1
CASSLVGQGETQYF,TGTGCCAGCAGCTTGGTCGGACAGGGTGAGACCCAGTACTTC,TRBJ2-5,TRBD1,-,TRBV5-4
CASSPVGGIRTGELFF,TGTGCCAGCAGCCCGGTGGGAGGGATACGGACCGGGGAGCTGTTTTTT,TRBJ2-2,TRBD2,few,TRBV6-7
CASSQEQGANYGYTF,TGCGCCAGCAGCCAAGAGCAGGGGGCTAACTATGGCTACACCTTC,TRBJ1-2,TRBD1,once,TRBV4-1
CASIGPSGRTSEQYF,TGTGCCAGCATCGGGCCTAGCGGGAGAACGAGCGAGCAGTACTTC,TRBJ2-7,TRBD2,-,TRBV7-8
CASSQDTTPSSYNEQFF,TGTGCCAGCAGCCAAGATACGACTCCCAGCTCCTACAATGAGCAGTTCTTC,TRBJ2-1,-,-,TRBV3-1/TRBV3-2
CASSELRGANTGELFF,TGTGCCAGCTCTGAACTCAGGGGGGCTAACACCGGGGAGCTGTTTTTT,TRBJ2-2,-,-,TRBV9
CASSFIAGGPNEQFF,TGCGCCAGCAGCTTTATAGCGGGAGGGCCCAATGAGCAGTTCTTC,TRBJ2-1,TRBD2,once,TRBV5-1
CASSQGTSGRIGRHNEQFF,TGTGCCAGCAGCCAAGGGACTAGCGGGAGAATTGGTCGGCACAATGAGCAGTTCTTC,TRBJ2-1,TRBD2,-,TRBV3-1/TRBV3-2
CASSQDGPGQLYEQYF,TGCGCCAGCAGCCAAGACGGCCCGGGACAACTCTACGAGCAGTACTTC,TRBJ2-7,-,-,TRBV4-3
CASSPSSYEQYF,TGTGCCAGCAGCCCGAGCTCCTACGAGCAGTACTTC,TRBJ2-7,-,-,TRBV7-9
CASSLDLSEQFF,TGTGCCAGCAGCTTAGATCTTAGTGAGCAGTTCTTC,TRBJ2-1,-,-,TRBV11-2
CASSYTYGRGNQPQHF,TGTGCCAGCAGTTACACGTACGGGAGAGGCAATCAGCCCCAGCATTTT,TRBJ1-5,-,-,TRBV6-2/TRBV6-3
CASSLGHTSSYEQYF,TGTGCCAGCAGCCTCGGACACACTTCGTCCTACGAGCAGTACTTC,TRBJ2-7,-,-,TRBV6-5
CASSQGGLAGAYTQYF,TGTGCCAGCAGCCAAGGGGGACTAGCGGGAGCGTATACGCAGTATTTT,TRBJ2-3,TRBD2,-,TRBV3-1/TRBV3-2
CASSLNTGFYEQYF,TGTGCCAGCTCACTAAATACAGGATTCTACGAGCAGTACTTC,TRBJ2-7,-,-,TRBV18
CAWSVGGLAGGRQYF,TGTGCCTGGAGTGTGGGGGGTTTGGCGGGAGGACGGCAGTACTTC,TRBJ2-7,TRBD2,-,TRBV30
CASSAYDRGEGADTQYF,TGTGCCAGCAGCGCATACGACAGGGGTGAAGGCGCAGATACGCAGTATTTT,TRBJ2-3,TRBD1,-,TRBV9
CASSQLQGTTEAFF,TGTGCCAGCAGCCAACTACAGGGTACCACTGAAGCTTTCTTT,TRBJ1-1,-,-,TRBV3-1/TRBV3-2
CASSLGLAGDTQYF,TGTGCCAGCAGCTTAGGGCTAGCGGGAGATACGCAGTATTTT,TRBJ2-3,TRBD2,-,TRBV7-3
CASSFGQGMRDGYTF,TGTGCCAGCAGTTTTGGACAGGGGATGCGGGATGGCTACACCTTC,TRBJ1-2,TRBD1,once,TRBV6-6
CASSLWGQGPRYGYTF,TGTGCCAGCAGCTTGTGGGGACAGGGCCCGAGGTATGGCTACACCTTC,TRBJ1-2,TRBD1,-,TRBV5-6
CASSLPLWSNEKLFF,TGTGCCAGCAGCTTACCGCTTTGGAGTAATGAAAAACTGTTTTTT,TRBJ1-4,-,-,TRBV7-9
CAWRGDRGSGEAFF,TGTGCCTGGAGGGGGGACAGGGGTTCGGGTGAAGCTTTCTTT,TRBJ1-1,TRBD1,-,TRBV30
CASSLPGTGKHEQYF,TGTGCCAGCAGCTTACCCGGGACAGGGAAACACGAGCAGTACTTC,TRBJ2-7,TRBD1,-,TRBV7-9
CASSLIGTSGKNEQFF,TGTGCCAGCAGCTTAATAGGGACTAGCGGGAAGAATGAGCAGTTCTTC,TRBJ2-1,TRBD2,-,TRBV7-2
CASSRETNSPLHF,TGTGCCAGCAGCCGGGAAACCAATTCACCCCTCCACTTT,TRBJ1-6,-,-,TRBV6-5
CASRQGNEKLFF,TGTGCCAGCCGACAGGGTAACGAAAAACTGTTTTTT,TRBJ1-4,TRBD1,-,TRBV28
CASSSTGNTEAFF,TGTGCCAGCAGTTCAACAGGGAACACTGAAGCTTTCTTT,TRBJ1-1,-,-,TRBV12-3/TRBV12-4
CASSQDMFPYNTGELFF,TGTGCCAGCAGCCAAGATATGTTCCCCTATAACACCGGGGAGCTGTTTTTT,TRBJ2-2,-,once,TRBV3-1/TRBV3-2
CASSNFGLTEANYGYTF,TGTGCCAGCAGCAATTTCGGCCTTACAGAAGCTAACTATGGCTACACCTTC,TRBJ1-2,-,-,TRBV21-1
CASSPGTGGAGTEAFF,TGTGCCAGCTCACCGGGTACAGGGGGCGCGGGGACTGAAGCTTTCTTT,TRBJ1-1,TRBD1,-,TRBV18
CASSPGFGQGSDEQYF,TGTGCCAGCAGCCCAGGCTTCGGACAGGGATCGGACGAGCAGTACTTC,TRBJ2-7,TRBD1,-,TRBV9
CSVDSGGLKHF,TGCAGCGTTGACTCGGGAGGGCTCAAGCATTTT,TRBJ2-3,TRBD2,-,TRBV29-1
CASLAGSNTGELFF,TGTGCCAGCCTAGCGGGATCGAACACCGGGGAGCTGTTTTTT,TRBJ2-2,TRBD2,-,TRBV7-6
CASSQGMGLAGGPNTGELFF,TGTGCCAGCAGCCAAGGCATGGGACTAGCGGGAGGCCCGAACACCGGGGAGCTGTTTTTT,TRBJ2-2,TRBD2,-,TRBV4-2
CASSLSNTGTSGSSDTQYF,TGTGCCAGCAGTTTATCTAATACCGGGACTAGCGGGAGTTCAGATACGCAGTATTTT,TRBJ2-3,TRBD2,many,TRBV27
CATSSEPTGGPQHF,TGTGCCACCAGCAGCGAACCTACAGGGGGTCCCCAGCATTTT,TRBJ1-5,TRBD1,-,TRBV15